One sample yielded the 24 T cell receptor beta chains listed below, sequenced in a study of blood T cells in healthy people across ages. Through a sample-barcoded 5' primer and a J-beta primer mix, a second PCR was run for roughly 6 to 12 cycles. TCRdb re-analysed the 5' RACE reads in MiXCR, keeping a single row per CDR3 protein. The top ten hold 28% of the sample, which has 890,000 or so distinct CDR3 sequences, approximately 67% seen once. Sequenced: blood. The receptor source for this set is a young man in good health.

This clonotype was seen a handful of times. The V and J genes are TRBV7-2 and TRBJ2-3; D not certain. Trimming removed 1 base at V and 9 bases at J, with 11 bases between. This CDR3 has 13 amino acids. Germline V gene lookup returns CDR1 SGHTA and CDR2 FQGNSA. The CDR3 sequence is CASSLGYDSTQYF. CDR3 bases: TGTGCCAGCAGCTTAGGTTACGACTCCACGCAGTATTTT.

There are a few counts of this clonotype. The chain carries TRBV3-1 and TRBJ2-1, with D possibly TRBD2 on 6 matching bases. The CDR3 contains 13 residues. V was cut by 3 bases and J by 7 bases, with 10 bases left in between. Germline values: CDR1 LGHDT, CDR2 YNNKEL (reference sequence). CDR3 in amino acids: CASSHGGGNEQFF. The CDR3 region has the DNA TGTGCCAGCAGCCACGGTGGGGGGAATGAGCAGTTCTTC.

This rearrangement joins TRBV7-8 to TRBJ2-1; TRBD1 might be the D (5 bases). The CDR3 contains 16 residues. Germline assignment: CDR1 SGHVS and CDR2 FQNEAQ. The ends were cut back, 6 bases at V and 8 bases at J, with 23 bases in the middle. CDR3 protein: CASRFLGPSRVDEQFF. CDR3 bases: TGTGCCAGCAGATTTTTGGGGCCATCTAGAGTGGATGAGCAGTTCTTC.

The rearrangement uses TRBV30 and TRBJ2-1; maybe TRBD2 (7 bases). CDR1 GTSNPN and CDR2 SVGIG come from the germline V gene (reference sequence). V was shortened by 2 bases and J by 7 bases, with 15 bases between the two germline ends. The CDR3 is made up of 14 amino acids. CDR3 sequence (DNA): TGTGCCTGGAGTCCCTGGGGGGGCCAGAATGAGCAGTTCTTC. Translated: CAWSPWGGQNEQFF. Drawing the rest from reference TRBV30 and TRBJ2-1, the complete variable domain is SQTIHQWPATLVQPVGSPLSLECTVEGTSNPNLYWYRQAAGRGLQLLFYSVGIGQISSEVPQNLSASRPQDRQFILSSKKLLLSDSGFYLCAWSPWGGQNEQFFGPGTRLTVL.

The rearrangement joins TRBV20-1 to TRBJ2-5; D gene ambiguous. CDR3 length equals 9 residues. In germline, CDR1 is DFQATT, CDR2 SNEGSKA (reference sequence). The CDR3 DNA is TGCAGCGCCCAGGAGACCCAGTACTTC. It encodes CSAQETQYF.

This clonotype was recorded once. The gene calls are TRBV12-3 or TRBV12-4 and TRBJ2-1; TRBD1 might be the D (5 bases). CDR3 length equals 14 residues. Trimming took off 3 bases at V and 3 bases at J, with 9 bases between the two ends. CDR3 bases: TGTGCCAGCAGTTTCAGGGTGGGCTACAATGAGCAGTTCTTC. This translates into CASSFRVGYNEQFF.

The J gene is TRBJ2-6, the V gene TRBV10-3, with D perhaps matching TRBD2 (5 bases). The CDR3 is made up of 17 amino acids. The V gene lost 8 bases and the J gene lost 0 bases, with 17 bases spanning the gap. From germline, CDR1 is ENHRY and CDR2 SYGVKD. CDR3 region: CAIPSEEWGSGANVLTF. The CDR3, as DNA: TGTGCCATCCCTTCGGAGGAGTGGGGCTCTGGGGCCAACGTCCTGACTTTC.

This clonotype was seen a handful of times. The chain recombines TRBV28 with TRBJ2-7; TRBD2 aligns across 7 bases. Losses at the gene ends were 3 bases for V and 4 bases for J; bases not matched to a gene: 6. The CDR3 length is 14 residues. Germline lookup yields CDR1 MDHEN and CDR2 SYDVKM. The CDR3 loop reads CASSLRGNGYEQYF. CDR3 sequence (DNA): TGTGCCAGCAGTTTGCGGGGGAACGGGTACGAGCAGTACTTC.

This chain connects TRBV6-2 or TRBV6-3 to TRBJ2-1, with unresolved D. Germline V gene sequence: CDR1 MNHEY, CDR2 SVGEGT. The ends were cut back, 8 bases at V and 7 bases at J, with 18 bases in the middle. CDR3 length: 14 amino acids. CDR3 nucleotides: TGTGCCAGCGGTAGGGCCACCACCTGGAATGAGCAGTTCTTC. Its translation is CASGRATTWNEQFF.

The chain joins TRBV5-1 to TRBJ2-7; 7 bases align to TRBD1. The CDR3 has 15 residues. Trimming took 1 base from V and 0 from J; bases not matched to a gene: 4. Germline CDR1 SGHRS, CDR2 YFSETQ. Here the CDR3 reads CASSLSGTASYEQYF. CDR3 DNA: TGCGCCAGCAGCTTGAGTGGGACAGCCTCCTACGAGCAGTACTTC. The full variable domain, completed using reference TRBV5-1 and TRBJ2-7, is KAGVTQTPRYLIKTRGQQVTLSCSPISGHRSVSWYQQTPGQGLQFLFEYFSETQRNKGNFPGRFSGRQFSNSRSEMNVSTLELGDSALYLCASSLSGTASYEQYFGPGTRLTVT.

In this sample, this clonotype turned up a few times. V usage is TRBV21-1 and J usage is TRBJ2-4; the tabulated D call, TRBD1, remains unverified against the DNA. TRBV21-1 is tagged as a pseudogene. The CDR3 sequence is 16 residues long. The CDR3 DNA sequence: TGTGCCAGCAGAAAGGGTCAGGGACGAGCCAAAAACATTCAGTACTTC. Translated, it gives CASRKGQGRAKNIQYF.

This rearrangement joins TRBV2 to TRBJ2-7; D possibly corresponds to TRBD2 (6 bases). The CDR3 is 13 amino acids. The V gene's germline CDR1 is SNHLY and CDR2 FYNNEI. Between the trimmed V and J ends, which lost 8 bases and 3 bases, there was a span of 14 bases. This CDR3 reads CASVGLPDYEQYF. The CDR3 DNA is TGTGCCAGCGTGGGACTGCCAGACTACGAGCAGTACTTC. The full variable domain, with the rest looked up from reference TRBV2 and TRBJ2-7, is EPEVTQTPSHQVTQMGQEVILRCVPISNHLYFYWYRQILGQKVEFLVSFYNNEISEKSEIFDDQFSVERPDGSNFTLKIRSTKLEDSAMYFCASVGLPDYEQYFGPGTRLTVT.

This rearrangement joins TRBV2 to TRBJ2-1, with 9 positions matching TRBD1. The junction had 4 bases not matched to a gene; V was cut back by 6 bases and J by 1 base. Germline V gene data show CDR1 as SNHLY and CDR2 as FYNNEI. The CDR3 sequence is 15 residues long. CDR3 coding DNA: TGTGCCAGCAGAGCCGGGACAGGGTCCTACAATGAGCAGTTCTTC. Amino acids: CASRAGTGSYNEQFF.

J is TRBJ1-6 and V is TRBV12-3 or TRBV12-4; D unclear. This CDR3 contains 12 residues. The V gene lost 8 bases and the J gene lost 7 bases, with 9 bases spanning the gap. DNA of the CDR3: TGTGCCAGCGGAAAAGGGAATTCACCCCTCCACTTT. This sequence encodes CASGKGNSPLHF.

CDR3 nucleotides: TGTGCCATCAGCGCGGTTACAGGGTACTCTGGGGCCAACGTCCTGACTTTC. Translated: CAISAVTGYSGANVLTF. The J gene is TRBJ2-6, the V gene TRBV10-3; perhaps TRBD1 as D (6 bases). The germline CDR1 and CDR2 sequences are ENHRY and SYGVKD. CDR3 length equals 17 residues. Trimming removed 6 bases from V and 0 bases from J, with 15 bases in between.

The rearrangement uses TRBV3-1 and TRBJ2-7; D unclear. The CDR3 is 13 residues long. The germline CDR1 and CDR2 sequences are LGHDT and YNNKEL (reference sequence). Trimming cost V 6 bases and J 0 bases, with 9 bases left between them. In nucleotides, the CDR3 is TGTGCCAGCAGACGGACGGACTCCTACGAGCAGTACTTC. Protein sequence: CASRRTDSYEQYF.

This clonotype was picked up a small number of times. The rearrangement uses TRBV7-3 and TRBJ2-7; TRBD2 is a possible D gene (5 bases). CDR3 length: 13 residues. Trimming removed 4 bases from V and 5 bases from J, with 12 bases in between. Looked up from germline, CDR1 is SGHTA and CDR2 is FQGTGA. CDR3 sequence: CASSSSLGHEQYF. For the CDR3, the DNA is TGTGCCAGCAGCTCCTCACTAGGCCACGAGCAGTACTTC. The full variable domain, with the rest looked up from reference TRBV7-3 and TRBJ2-7, is GAGVSQTPSNKVTEKGKYVELRCDPISGHTALYWYRQSLGQGPEFLIYFQGTGAADDSGLPNDRFFAVRPEGSVSTLKIQRTERGDSAVYLCASSSSLGHEQYFGPGTRLTVT.

V and J are TRBV3-1 and TRBJ2-5, with TRBD1 identical over 7 bases. CDR3 length equals 16 residues. V was clipped by 6 bases and J by 0 bases; unmatched bases: 10. CDR1 is LGHDT, CDR2 YNNKEL, per germline (reference sequence). Written as DNA, the CDR3 is TGTGCCAGCAGTTATCCCTCGGACAGGCACCAAGAGACCCAGTACTTC. This sequence encodes CASSYPSDRHQETQYF.

The rearrangement joins TRBV9 to TRBJ2-1, with D tentatively TRBD2 (6 bases). The CDR3 covers 10 residues. With 7 bases removed from V and 8 bases from J, the gap between germline ends came to 7 bases. In germline, CDR1 is SGDLS, CDR2 YYNGEE. DNA of the CDR3: TGTGCCAGCGGAGGGGATGAGCAGTTCTTC. Amino acid sequence: CASGGDEQFF. Combining the CDR3 with reference TRBV9 and TRBJ2-1 gives the whole variable domain DSGVTQTPKHLITATGQRVTLRCSPRSGDLSVYWYQQSLDQGLQFLIQYYNGEERAKGNILERFSAQQFPDLHSELNLSSLELGDSALYFCASGGDEQFFGPGTRLTVL.

This rearrangement joins TRBV7-2 to TRBJ2-5; 8 bases match TRBD1. Germline V gives CDR1 SGHTA, CDR2 FQGNSA. The J segment lost 7 bases and the V segment lost 6 bases, leaving 4 bases of the junction unmatched. The CDR3 is 12 amino acids. The CDR3 loop is CASSRQGPTQYF. Here the CDR3 DNA reads TGTGCCAGCAGTAGACAGGGGCCGACCCAGTACTTC.

This clonotype has just a few counts. This chain joins TRBV10-3 and TRBJ1-2; 8 bases agree with TRBD1. The CDR3 is 14 amino acids. Germline V CDR1 and CDR2: ENHRY, SYGVKD. The ends lost 4 bases at V and 6 bases at J; junction bases unmatched: 7. The CDR3 sequence: CAISGLTGGDGYTF. CDR3 bases: TGTGCCATCAGTGGACTCACAGGGGGTGATGGCTACACCTTC.

This clonotype was detected a few times. The chain recombines TRBV28 with TRBJ2-7; TRBD1 aligns across 8 bases. CDR3 length: 18 residues. The ends lost 2 bases at V and 2 bases at J; junction bases unmatched: 14. CDR1 and CDR2 from the germline V gene are MDHEN and SYDVKM. The CDR3 bases are TGTGCCAGCAGTTTAGTTCTGGGACAGGCCATTATTCCCTACGAGCAGTACTTC. Amino acid sequence: CASSLVLGQAIIPYEQYF. Full variable domain (remainder filled in from reference TRBV28 and TRBJ2-7): DVKVTQSSRYLVKRTGEKVFLECVQDMDHENMFWYRQDPGLGLRLIYFSYDVKMKEKGDIPEGYSVSREKKERFSLILESASTNQTSMYLCASSLVLGQAIIPYEQYFGPGTRLTVT.

The rearrangement joins TRBV12-3 or TRBV12-4 to TRBJ1-5; D is unclear. The CDR3 sequence is 16 residues long. Trimming removed 2 bases from V and 0 bases from J, with 11 bases in between. The CDR3 nucleotides read TGTGCCAGCAGTTTAATGCACACTCTTAGCAATCAGCCCCAGCATTTT. Protein sequence: CASSLMHTLSNQPQHF.

The rearrangement uses TRBV4-2 and TRBJ2-1; possibly TRBD1 for D (6 bases). The CDR3 is 13 amino acids. The ends were cut back, 4 bases at V and 10 bases at J, with 14 bases in the middle. CDR1 is LGHNA, CDR2 YNFKEQ, per germline. This chain's CDR3 is CASSPPQGGEQFF. In DNA form, the CDR3 reads TGTGCCAGCAGCCCACCACAGGGTGGCGAGCAGTTCTTC.